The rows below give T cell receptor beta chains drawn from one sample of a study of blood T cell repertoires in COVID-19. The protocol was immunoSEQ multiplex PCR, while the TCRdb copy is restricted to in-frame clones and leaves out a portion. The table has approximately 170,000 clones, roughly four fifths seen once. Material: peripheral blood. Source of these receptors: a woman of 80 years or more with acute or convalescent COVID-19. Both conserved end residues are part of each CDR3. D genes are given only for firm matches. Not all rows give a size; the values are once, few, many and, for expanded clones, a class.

CDR3 DNA: TGTGCCAGCAGTTACTCGAGCAGGGGATCCACTGAAGCTTTCTTT
CDR3 protein: CASSYSSRGSTEAFF
J gene: TRBJ1-1
V gene: TRBV6-5
D gene: -
clone size: -

CDR3 DNA: TGCGCCAGCAGCTTGGGGGCGGGAGGAGGAGATACGCAGTATTTT
CDR3 protein: CASSLGAGGGDTQYF
J gene: TRBJ2-3
V gene: TRBV5-1
D gene: TRBD2
clone size: -

CDR3 DNA: TGTGCCAGCAGCGAACTTACAGGGTCAGATGAGCAGTTCTTC
CDR3 protein: CASSELTGSDEQFF
J gene: TRBJ2-1
V gene: TRBV9
D gene: -
clone size: -

CDR3 DNA: TGCAGCGTTGAAGGGGGAGGAACTAACTATGGCTACACCTTC
CDR3 protein: CSVEGGGTNYGYTF
J gene: TRBJ1-2
V gene: TRBV29-1
D gene: -
clone size: -

CDR3 DNA: TGTGCCAGCAGTTTTAGGCAGGGGGCCTACGAGCAGTACTTC
CDR3 protein: CASSFRQGAYEQYF
J gene: TRBJ2-7
V gene: TRBV28
D gene: TRBD1
clone size: once

CDR3 DNA: TGTGCTAGCAGTCTAGCGGGAGGAGGTACGAGTGAGCAGTTCTTC
CDR3 protein: CASSLAGGGTSEQFF
J gene: TRBJ2-1
V gene: TRBV7-7
D gene: TRBD2
clone size: -

CDR3 DNA: TGTGCCTGGAGTTCCAGGGGGCGAGGCAATCAGCCCCAGCATTTT
CDR3 protein: CAWSSRGRGNQPQHF
J gene: TRBJ1-5
V gene: TRBV30
D gene: TRBD1
clone size: -

CDR3 DNA: TGCGCCAGCAGCACGGTAGCGGGAACCTACAATGAGCAGTTCTTC
CDR3 protein: CASSTVAGTYNEQFF
J gene: TRBJ2-1
V gene: TRBV5-1
D gene: TRBD2
clone size: -

CDR3 DNA: TGCGCCACTTACGTCAGCGGGGGGGCAACTAATGAAAAACTGTTTTTT
CDR3 protein: CATYVSGGATNEKLFF
J gene: TRBJ1-4
V gene: TRBV23-1
D gene: -
clone size: few

CDR3 DNA: TGCGCCAGCAGCCACTCAAACAGGGGGGCGCGGGGCAATCAGCCCCAGCATTTT
CDR3 protein: CASSHSNRGARGNQPQHF
J gene: TRBJ1-5
V gene: TRBV4-1
D gene: TRBD1
clone size: -

CDR3 DNA: TGTGCCTGGAGTAATAAGGGGCCCCAGCCCCAGCATTTT
CDR3 protein: CAWSNKGPQPQHF
J gene: TRBJ1-5
V gene: TRBV30
D gene: -
clone size: few

CDR3 DNA: TGTGCCAGTAACCGATGGGGGGGCCCGGATGAGCAGTTCTTC
CDR3 protein: CASNRWGGPDEQFF
J gene: TRBJ2-1
V gene: TRBV19
D gene: -
clone size: -

CDR3 DNA: TGTGCCAGCACTGAGGTCGACGTGAACACTGAAGCTTTCTTT
CDR3 protein: CASTEVDVNTEAFF
J gene: TRBJ1-1
V gene: TRBV18
D gene: -
clone size: -

CDR3 DNA: TGTGCCAGTAGTAGGGGAGGCTATGGCTACACCTTC
CDR3 protein: CASSRGGYGYTF
J gene: TRBJ1-2
V gene: TRBV19
D gene: -
clone size: once

CDR3 DNA: TGTGCCAGCTCACGGGACTACTCGAGCTCCTACGAGCAGTACTTC
CDR3 protein: CASSRDYSSSYEQYF
J gene: TRBJ2-7
V gene: TRBV18
D gene: TRBD2
clone size: -

CDR3 DNA: TGTGCCAGCAGTGATTGGGTCAGGCCAGACCTGAACACTGAAGCTTTCTTT
CDR3 protein: CASSDWVRPDLNTEAFF
J gene: TRBJ1-1
V gene: TRBV2
D gene: -
clone size: -

CDR3 DNA: TGTGCCAGCAGTGAAGCGCCTAGCGGTTTCAGCTCCTACAATGAGCAGTTCTTC
CDR3 protein: CASSEAPSGFSSYNEQFF
J gene: TRBJ2-1
V gene: TRBV2
D gene: TRBD2
clone size: -

CDR3 DNA: TGTGCCAGTAGGACATCCGCGAACACCGGGGAGCTGTTTTTT
CDR3 protein: CASRTSANTGELFF
J gene: TRBJ2-2
V gene: TRBV19
D gene: -
clone size: -

CDR3 DNA: TGTGCCAGCAGTCCCCCCCCCAGGGGGTCTGGCTACACCTTC
CDR3 protein: CASSPPPRGSGYTF
J gene: TRBJ1-2
V gene: TRBV28
D gene: TRBD1
clone size: -

CDR3 DNA: TGTGCCAGCAGCCTGCGGGGGCCACCCGCCTACGAGCAGTACTTC
CDR3 protein: CASSLRGPPAYEQYF
J gene: TRBJ2-7
V gene: TRBV2
D gene: -
clone size: few

CDR3 DNA: TGTGCCAGCAAAGGACTCTCAGCAGATACGCAGTATTTT
CDR3 protein: CASKGLSADTQYF
J gene: TRBJ2-3
V gene: TRBV6-5
D gene: -
clone size: -

CDR3 DNA: TGTGCCAGCAGTTTGGGACTAGCGGGGCTTAATGAGCAGTTCTTC
CDR3 protein: CASSLGLAGLNEQFF
J gene: TRBJ2-1
V gene: TRBV27
D gene: TRBD2
clone size: -

CDR3 DNA: TGTGCCAGCAGTTTTTGGACAGAGGCCGAGCAGTACTTC
CDR3 protein: CASSFWTEAEQYF
J gene: TRBJ2-7
V gene: TRBV27
D gene: -
clone size: -

CDR3 DNA: TGTGCCATCAGTGAGTGGCAGGGGGCCGTCGGGGAGCTGTTTTTT
CDR3 protein: CAISEWQGAVGELFF
J gene: TRBJ2-2
V gene: TRBV10-3
D gene: TRBD1
clone size: -

CDR3 DNA: TGTGCCAGCAGCTTCTCTAGCGGGGGGGCCTCCAATGAGCAGTTCTTC
CDR3 protein: CASSFSSGGASNEQFF
J gene: TRBJ2-1
V gene: TRBV7-3
D gene: TRBD2
clone size: -

CDR3 DNA: TGTGCCAGCAGCAACAGTGCCGGGGAGCTGTTTTTT
CDR3 protein: CASSNSAGELFF
J gene: TRBJ2-2
V gene: TRBV3-1/TRBV3-2
D gene: -
clone size: -

CDR3 DNA: TGTGCCAGAACGGGACAGGGCTTCAGATCAGGTTCACCCCTCCACTTT
CDR3 protein: CARTGQGFRSGSPLHF
J gene: TRBJ1-6
V gene: TRBV2
D gene: TRBD1
clone size: -

CDR3 DNA: TGTGCCAGCAGCTTAGGTAGCCAAGTTAAGAACACTGAAGCTTTCTTT
CDR3 protein: CASSLGSQVKNTEAFF
J gene: TRBJ1-1
V gene: TRBV7-2
D gene: -
clone size: -

CDR3 DNA: TGTGCCAGCAGCCGGATTGGACAGGGGGCGGCAACTGAAGCTTTCTTT
CDR3 protein: CASSRIGQGAATEAFF
J gene: TRBJ1-1
V gene: TRBV3-1/TRBV3-2
D gene: TRBD1
clone size: -

CDR3 DNA: TGTGCCAGCAGTCCTCCGGACAGGGTCATTACGTACGAGCAGTACTTC
CDR3 protein: CASSPPDRVITYEQYF
J gene: TRBJ2-7
V gene: TRBV28
D gene: TRBD1
clone size: -

CDR3 DNA: TGTGCCAGCAGTTACCGGCGGAGGAAGCCCCACAATGAGCAGTTCTTC
CDR3 protein: CASSYRRRKPHNEQFF
J gene: TRBJ2-1
V gene: TRBV6-5
D gene: -
clone size: few

CDR3 DNA: TGTGCCAGCAGTGACCTACGACAGGGAGGCAATCAGCCCCAGCATTTT
CDR3 protein: CASSDLRQGGNQPQHF
J gene: TRBJ1-5
V gene: TRBV6-1
D gene: TRBD1
clone size: few

CDR3 DNA: TGTGCCAGCAGCCAAGAGTTGGGGGGCTCTGGGGCCAACGTCCTGACTTTC
CDR3 protein: CASSQELGGSGANVLTF
J gene: TRBJ2-6
V gene: TRBV4-2
D gene: -
clone size: once

CDR3 DNA: TGTGCCAGCAGCTTGGGAGGGACTAGCGGCTACGAGCAGTACTTC
CDR3 protein: CASSLGGTSGYEQYF
J gene: TRBJ2-7
V gene: TRBV5-4
D gene: TRBD2
clone size: -

CDR3 DNA: TGTGCCACCGGACGGGGGGGCCAGGGCACTGAAGCTTTCTTT
CDR3 protein: CATGRGGQGTEAFF
J gene: TRBJ1-1
V gene: TRBV7-9
D gene: -
clone size: once

CDR3 DNA: TGTGCCAGCAGCTGGGGGACTAGGGGAGAGACCCAGTACTTC
CDR3 protein: CASSWGTRGETQYF
J gene: TRBJ2-5
V gene: TRBV5-4
D gene: TRBD2
clone size: -

CDR3 DNA: TGTGCCAGCAGCCAGACGATGGGACTAGCGGGAGGGTCCTACGAGCAGTACTTC
CDR3 protein: CASSQTMGLAGGSYEQYF
J gene: TRBJ2-7
V gene: TRBV14
D gene: TRBD2
clone size: -

CDR3 DNA: TGCGCCAGCAGACGAACCGGGACTAGGTTCTACAATGAGCAGTTCTTC
CDR3 protein: CASRRTGTRFYNEQFF
J gene: TRBJ2-1
V gene: TRBV4-1
D gene: TRBD2
clone size: -

CDR3 DNA: TGTGCCAGCAGCCAAGTCGGCGGGAGTGGCAATGAGCAGTTCTTC
CDR3 protein: CASSQVGGSGNEQFF
J gene: TRBJ2-1
V gene: TRBV14
D gene: TRBD2
clone size: -

CDR3 DNA: TGTGCCAGTGCGGACAGCGCTTATATCTATGGCTACACCTTC
CDR3 protein: CASADSAYIYGYTF
J gene: TRBJ1-2
V gene: TRBV28
D gene: -
clone size: -

CDR3 DNA: TGTGCCAGCAGCTTAGCTACAGGTCCCAATGAAAAACTGTTTTTT
CDR3 protein: CASSLATGPNEKLFF
J gene: TRBJ1-4
V gene: TRBV7-2
D gene: -
clone size: -

CDR3 DNA: TGTGCCAGCAGTTTTAGCGGGAGGGCTTGGCAGTATTTT
CDR3 protein: CASSFSGRAWQYF
J gene: TRBJ2-3
V gene: TRBV12-3/TRBV12-4
D gene: TRBD2
clone size: once

CDR3 DNA: TGTGCCAGCAGTTTCCCCGGGTCGATCTATGGCTACACCTTC
CDR3 protein: CASSFPGSIYGYTF
J gene: TRBJ1-2
V gene: TRBV28
D gene: -
clone size: few

CDR3 DNA: TGTGCCAGCAGAAACAGGGCCCTCGGGGCCAACGTCCTGACTTTC
CDR3 protein: CASRNRALGANVLTF
J gene: TRBJ2-6
V gene: TRBV27
D gene: -
clone size: -

CDR3 DNA: TGTGCCAGCAGCCAAGGAAGAATACTAGCGGGAGGGACCCAGTACTTC
CDR3 protein: CASSQGRILAGGTQYF
J gene: TRBJ2-5
V gene: TRBV3-1/TRBV3-2
D gene: TRBD2
clone size: -

CDR3 DNA: TGTGCCAGCAGCTTAATGCACGGGGTATCTCTCGTGAACACTGAAGCTTTCTTT
CDR3 protein: CASSLMHGVSLVNTEAFF
J gene: TRBJ1-1
V gene: TRBV7-9
D gene: -
clone size: -

CDR3 DNA: TGTGCCAGCAGCGTAGACGGGGGAGCCTACGAGCAGTACTTC
CDR3 protein: CASSVDGGAYEQYF
J gene: TRBJ2-7
V gene: TRBV9
D gene: -
clone size: -

CDR3 DNA: TGCGCCAGCAGCTTCGGGGGTAGCAGAGGAGAGACCCAGTACTTC
CDR3 protein: CASSFGGSRGETQYF
J gene: TRBJ2-5
V gene: TRBV5-1
D gene: -
clone size: -

CDR3 DNA: TGTGCCAGCAGTCCACAGGGAAATCAGCCCCAGCATTTT
CDR3 protein: CASSPQGNQPQHF
J gene: TRBJ1-5
V gene: TRBV12-3/TRBV12-4
D gene: -
clone size: -

CDR3 DNA: TGTGCCAGCAGCTTAATGGGTGGCGGGGCTTTCTTT
CDR3 protein: CASSLMGGGAFF
J gene: TRBJ1-1
V gene: TRBV11-2
D gene: -
clone size: -

CDR3 DNA: TGTGCCAGCAGTGAAGCGGGTAGCGGGGGGGCCTTTTCTCAGACCCAGTACTTC
CDR3 protein: CASSEAGSGGAFSQTQYF
J gene: TRBJ2-5
V gene: TRBV6-1
D gene: TRBD2
clone size: -

CDR3 DNA: TGTGCCAGCAGCAAAGTCCAGGACTATGGCTACACCTTC
CDR3 protein: CASSKVQDYGYTF
J gene: TRBJ1-2
V gene: TRBV21-1
D gene: -
clone size: -

CDR3 DNA: TGCAGCGTTGAGATAGGGAGGAACATTCAGTACTTC
CDR3 protein: CSVEIGRNIQYF
J gene: TRBJ2-4
V gene: TRBV29-1
D gene: -
clone size: -

CDR3 DNA: TGCGCCAGCAGCCCCTTGGGGGCAGGTGGCTACACCTTC
CDR3 protein: CASSPLGAGGYTF
J gene: TRBJ1-2
V gene: TRBV5-1
D gene: -
clone size: -

CDR3 DNA: TGTGCCAGCAGTTACGAGCCAGGGGGCTCTGTCAATCAGCCCCAGCATTTT
CDR3 protein: CASSYEPGGSVNQPQHF
J gene: TRBJ1-5
V gene: TRBV6-2/TRBV6-3
D gene: TRBD1
clone size: -

CDR3 DNA: TGTGCCAGCAGCGTAGACAACGGGGGGACCACAGATACGCAGTATTTT
CDR3 protein: CASSVDNGGTTDTQYF
J gene: TRBJ2-3
V gene: TRBV9
D gene: TRBD2
clone size: many

CDR3 DNA: TGCGCCAGCAGCGTACAGGGGGGGATGAATGGCTACACCTTC
CDR3 protein: CASSVQGGMNGYTF
J gene: TRBJ1-2
V gene: TRBV5-1
D gene: TRBD1
clone size: -

CDR3 DNA: TGTGCCAGCTCAAAAGAGAGGACTGAAGCTTTCTTT
CDR3 protein: CASSKERTEAFF
J gene: TRBJ1-1
V gene: TRBV18
D gene: -
clone size: few

CDR3 DNA: TGTGCCAGCTCACCACCGAGCGGGGCGTACAATGAGCAGTTCTTC
CDR3 protein: CASSPPSGAYNEQFF
J gene: TRBJ2-1
V gene: TRBV18
D gene: TRBD2
clone size: few

CDR3 DNA: TGTGCCATCACGGGTAATAGCAATCAGCCCCAGCATTTT
CDR3 protein: CAITGNSNQPQHF
J gene: TRBJ1-5
V gene: TRBV10-3
D gene: -
clone size: -